One and the same sample provided the 30 T cell receptor beta chains below, sequenced in a study of technical replicates of blood from a handful of donors (dated by TCRdb to about 2017). To prepare the library, the immunoSEQ multiplex PCR assay was applied. TCRdb's version of the immuneACCESS table is confined to in-frame rearrangements and falls short of the full clone set. An unresolved V gene accounts for under half of the shortfall where checked; the remainder is of unknown origin. The sample has tens of thousands of clones on record, roughly 94% of them singletons. 0.38% of the sample lies in the top ten. Sequencing was carried out using T cells isolated from PBMCs. These receptors all stem from a human donor in good health.

This chain connects TRBV27 to TRBJ1-1; weak D call: TRBD1 (5 bases). V gave up 4 bases and J gave up 4 bases, with 16 bases separating them. Germline V gene sequence: CDR1 MNHEY, CDR2 SMNVEV (reference sequence). This CDR3 is 15 amino acids long. The chain's CDR3 is CASSSPGKGLTEAFF. As DNA, the CDR3 is TGTGCCAGCAGTTCTCCAGGGAAAGGGCTCACTGAAGCTTTCTTT.

The chain has TRBV28 and TRBJ1-1; no clear D gene. V was cut by 4 bases and J by 2 bases, with 8 bases left in between. Germline lookup yields CDR1 MDHEN and CDR2 SYDVKM. CDR3 size: 13 residues. In DNA, the CDR3 is TGTGCCAGCAGTTGGCCAGGCAACACTGAAGCTTTCTTT. Translation gives CASSWPGNTEAFF.

The chain has TRBV7-2 and TRBJ2-1, with 8 bases identical to TRBD1. Per germline, CDR1 SGHTA and CDR2 FQGNSA. CDR3 size: 14 residues. The ends lost 6 bases at V and 5 bases at J; junction bases unmatched: 6. CDR3 in amino acids: CASRRTGRDNEQFF. The CDR3 DNA reads as TGTGCCAGCAGACGGACAGGGCGTGACAATGAGCAGTTCTTC.

The chain recombines TRBV28 with TRBJ2-2; 10 bases line up with TRBD2. Germline V gives CDR1 MDHEN, CDR2 SYDVKM. V lost 7 bases, J lost 1 base, and 3 bases stayed unmatched. This CDR3 has 15 residues. The CDR3 protein is CASKGLAENTGELFF. In nucleotides, the CDR3 is TGTGCCAGCAAAGGACTAGCGGAGAACACCGGGGAGCTGTTTTTT.

This chain joins TRBV7-9 and TRBJ1-1, with D tentatively TRBD1 (5 bases). The V and J ends lost 5 bases and 2 bases respectively, with 12 bases between them. Per the germline V gene, CDR1 is SEHNR and CDR2 is FQNEAQ (reference sequence). This CDR3 has 14 residues. CDR3 region: CASSVTGTNTEAFF. In DNA, the CDR3 is TGTGCCAGCAGCGTTACAGGTACCAACACTGAAGCTTTCTTT.

The chain employs TRBV7-6 and TRBJ2-7; D might be TRBD2 (6 bases). The V gene lost 2 bases and the J gene lost 5 bases, with 16 bases spanning the gap. The germline V gene encodes CDR1 SGHVS and CDR2 FNYEAQ. There are 15 residues in the CDR3. CDR3 amino acids: CASSLSSSGRNEQYF. The CDR3 nucleotides read TGTGCCAGCAGCTTAAGTAGTAGCGGTAGAAACGAGCAGTACTTC. The entire variable domain, with the rest obtained from reference TRBV7-6 and TRBJ2-7, is as follows: GAGVSQSPRYKVTKRGQDVALRCDPISGHVSLYWYRQALGQGPEFLTYFNYEAQQDKSGLPNDRFSAERPEGSISTLTIQRTEQRDSAMYRCASSLSSSGRNEQYFGPGTRLTVT.

The V gene is TRBV4-1, the J gene TRBJ2-3; 8 positions agree with TRBD2. Germline V gene lookup returns CDR1 MGHRA and CDR2 YSYEKL. This CDR3 is built from 16 residues. Trimming removed 0 bases from V and 2 bases from J; junction bases left unmatched: 4. CDR3 DNA sequence: TGCGCCAGCAGCCAAGAAATCGGGAGGGCCACAGATACGCAGTATTTT. Its protein is CASSQEIGRATDTQYF.

The genes are TRBV7-9 and TRBJ2-1; tentative D call: TRBD2 (6 bases). The V gene lost 4 bases and the J gene lost 10 bases, with 14 bases spanning the gap. This CDR3 spans 13 amino acids. Germline V gene lookup returns CDR1 SEHNR and CDR2 FQNEAQ (reference sequence). CDR3 residues: CASSSPGAVEQFF. DNA for the CDR3: TGTGCCAGCAGCTCCCCGGGAGCTGTCGAGCAGTTCTTC.

V usage is TRBV10-3 and J usage is TRBJ1-5; 7 nucleotides match TRBD1. CDR1 ENHRY and CDR2 SYGVKD come from the germline V gene. The CDR3 has 15 residues. V was pared by 10 bases and J by 9 bases, with 18 bases of the junction left unmatched. Here the CDR3 reads CATGQTGSLNAPQHF. The CDR3 nucleotides are TGTGCCACTGGACAGACAGGGAGTCTCAATGCGCCCCAGCATTTT.

V and J are TRBV27 and TRBJ2-3; weak D call: TRBD1 (6 bases). V was clipped by 7 bases and J by 6 bases, with 20 bases between them. CDR3 length: 15 residues. Per the germline V gene, CDR1 is MNHEY and CDR2 is SMNVEV (reference sequence). CDR3 region: CASTPRTDGMDTQYF. The CDR3, as DNA: TGTGCCAGCACCCCGAGGACAGATGGTATGGATACGCAGTATTTT.

The J gene is TRBJ2-7, the V gene TRBV7-3, with a possible D match to TRBD2 (6 bases). Trimming cost V 5 bases and J 0 bases, with 14 bases left between them. Per the germline V gene, CDR1 is SGHTA and CDR2 is FQGTGA. The CDR3 runs to 15 residues. CDR3: CASSPQGGFSYEQYF. In DNA form, the CDR3 reads TGTGCCAGCAGCCCTCAGGGAGGCTTCTCCTACGAGCAGTACTTC. Filled out from reference TRBV7-3 and TRBJ2-7, the complete variable domain reads GAGVSQTPSNKVTEKGKYVELRCDPISGHTALYWYRQSLGQGPEFLIYFQGTGAADDSGLPNDRFFAVRPEGSVSTLKIQRTERGDSAVYLCASSPQGGFSYEQYFGPGTRLTVT.

This clone was detected once. The rearrangement joins TRBV6-5 to TRBJ2-5, with 12 bases identical to TRBD2. The germline gives CDR1 MNHEY, CDR2 SVGAGI. Losses at the gene ends were 5 bases for V and 5 bases for J; bases not matched to a gene: 3. The CDR3 sequence is 14 residues long. Here the CDR3 DNA reads TGTGCCAGCAGTCCTGGGACTAGCGGGGAGACCCAGTACTTC. Amino acid sequence: CASSPGTSGETQYF.

The chain recombines TRBV6-5 with TRBJ2-5, with D maybe TRBD1 (5 bases). The CDR3 loop spans 16 amino acids. V was clipped by 4 bases and J by 2 bases, with 17 bases between them. CDR1 and CDR2 (germline): MNHEY, SVGAGI. CDR3 in DNA: TGTGCCAGCAGTTCGCTACCGACCAGGGCACAAGAGACCCAGTACTTC. Translating it yields CASSSLPTRAQETQYF.

This chain links TRBV6-5 with TRBJ2-5; 12 bases line up with TRBD1. This CDR3 is built from 15 residues. In germline, CDR1 is MNHEY, CDR2 SVGAGI. V lost 4 bases and J lost 4; bases outside the gene matches: 4. The CDR3 loop is CASSWGQGAVETQYF. The CDR3 DNA sequence: TGTGCCAGCAGTTGGGGACAGGGGGCCGTAGAGACCCAGTACTTC.

The chain couples TRBV4-2 to TRBJ1-1, with D possibly being TRBD1 (6 bases). This CDR3 region has 17 residues. V was shortened by 1 base and J by 1 base, with 16 bases between the two germline ends. The germline V gene encodes CDR1 LGHNA and CDR2 YNFKEQ. CDR3 sequence reads: CASSQGDRFVRNTEAFF. The CDR3 DNA sequence: TGTGCCAGCAGCCAAGGTGACAGGTTCGTACGGAACACTGAAGCTTTCTTT.

The V and J genes are TRBV19 and TRBJ1-2; D is uncertain. The ends were cut back, 5 bases at V and 4 bases at J, with 14 bases in the middle. The CDR3 sequence is 14 residues long. Germline V lookup: CDR1 LNHDA, CDR2 SQIVND (reference sequence). CDR3 nucleotides: TGTGCCAGTAGTGTCGGCGGGCCAGCCTATGGCTACACCTTC. This gives the protein CASSVGGPAYGYTF.

The genes are TRBV6-5 and TRBJ2-5, with D possibly matching TRBD2 (6 bases). V was pared by 7 bases and J by 2 bases, with 11 bases between. This CDR3 is 13 amino acids long. Germline V gene sequence: CDR1 MNHEY, CDR2 SVGAGI. Here the CDR3 reads CASTPGVQETQYF. DNA of the CDR3: TGTGCCAGCACTCCGGGGGTTCAAGAGACCCAGTACTTC.

The V gene is TRBV13, the J gene TRBJ2-5; 7 nucleotides line up with TRBD1. Germline V lookup: CDR1 PRHDT, CDR2 FYEKMQ (reference sequence). The CDR3 runs to 13 residues. Trimming cost V 5 bases and J 2 bases; bases outside gene matches: 2. The CDR3 sequence is CASSEGQQETQYF. The DNA of the CDR3 is TGTGCCAGCAGCGAGGGACAGCAAGAGACCCAGTACTTC.

The chain links TRBV6-1 to TRBJ2-7; D uncertain. Germline loops: CDR1 MNHNS, CDR2 SASEGT. Trimming left V 3 bases short and J 2 bases short, with 5 bases between. The CDR3 is 12 amino acids. The CDR3 loop is CASSESPYEQYF. The CDR3 region has the DNA TGTGCCAGCAGTGAGTCTCCCTACGAGCAGTACTTC.

The rearrangement joins TRBV25-1 to TRBJ2-2, with 7 bases identical to TRBD1. The CDR3 extends over 15 amino acids. The J segment lost 4 bases and the V segment lost 4 bases, leaving 6 bases of the junction unmatched. The germline gives CDR1 MGHDK, CDR2 SYGVNS. This chain's CDR3 is CASSGLRGSTGELFF. The CDR3 nucleotides read TGTGCCAGCAGTGGACTCAGGGGGAGCACCGGGGAGCTGTTTTTT.

V and J are TRBV5-6 and TRBJ2-1, with 8 bases lining up with TRBD2. With V trimmed by 4 bases and J by 8 bases, 11 bases remained unmatched. This CDR3 comprises 15 residues. Germline CDR1 is SGHDT and CDR2 is YYEEEE. CDR3 region: CASSLPGLAAYEQFF. The CDR3 coding sequence is TGTGCCAGCAGCCTGCCTGGACTAGCTGCATATGAGCAGTTCTTC.

The V and J genes are TRBV14 and TRBJ2-4; maybe TRBD1 (6 bases). The CDR3 is 12 amino acids. V was clipped by 1 base and J by 13 bases, with 11 bases between them. Germline V gene sequence: CDR1 SGHDN, CDR2 FVKESK. CDR3 sequence (DNA): TGTGCCAGCAGCCAAGGGTGGACAGCCCAGTACTTC. Its protein is CASSQGWTAQYF.

The rearrangement links TRBV19 to TRBJ2-7; TRBD2 matches 11 bases. This CDR3 region has 15 residues. J gave up 0 bases and V 5 bases, and 3 bases lay outside the gene matches. Per germline, CDR1 LNHDA and CDR2 SQIVND (reference sequence). The CDR3 here is CASSDSGRGSYEQYF. Here the CDR3 DNA reads TGTGCCAGTAGTGATAGCGGGAGGGGCTCCTACGAGCAGTACTTC.

CDR3 DNA sequence: TGCGCCAGCAGCTTCCCCCTAAGCGGAGACACAGATACGCAGTATTTT. It yields the protein CASSFPLSGDTDTQYF. The chain combines TRBV5-1 with TRBJ2-3; tentatively, D is TRBD2 (5 bases). Germline V gives CDR1 SGHRS, CDR2 YFSETQ. The CDR3 has 16 residues. With 2 bases removed from V and 2 bases from J, the gap between germline ends came to 15 bases.

The CDR3: CASSLTSGSWNEQFF. CDR3 in DNA: TGTGCCAGCAGCCTTACCAGCGGGAGTTGGAATGAGCAGTTCTTC. This sequence joins TRBV11-3 and TRBJ2-1; 8 bases align to TRBD2. The CDR3 runs to 15 residues. The trim removed 5 bases at V and 7 bases at J, leaving 10 bases unmatched. CDR1 and CDR2 (germline): SGHNT, YENEEA.

The chain recombines TRBV6-5 with TRBJ1-1; the match to TRBD1 covers 7 bases. V trimming: 6 bases; J trimming: 4 bases; junction bases outside the gene matches: 8. Germline V lookup: CDR1 MNHEY, CDR2 SVGAGI. The CDR3 has 14 residues. In DNA, the CDR3 is TGTGCCAGCAGGTCACTGACAGGGCTCACTGAAGCTTTCTTT. It is translated as CASRSLTGLTEAFF.

The genes are TRBV6-5 and TRBJ2-5, with D perhaps matching TRBD1 (6 bases). The CDR3 runs to 16 residues. Germline loops: CDR1 MNHEY, CDR2 SVGAGI. V was pared by 0 bases and J by 5 bases, with 16 bases between. The CDR3 DNA follows: TGTGCCAGCAGTTACTCGAATTACAGGGTTGGGGAGACCCAGTACTTC. It specifies CASSYSNYRVGETQYF.

The chain is built from TRBV5-1 and TRBJ1-3, with TRBD1 as a possible D gene (5 bases). The CDR3 runs to 15 residues. The germline V gene has CDR1 SGHRS and CDR2 YFSETQ. V was trimmed by 0 bases and J by 3 bases, leaving 10 bases between them. The CDR3 spells CASSLEAGLGNTIYF. For the CDR3, the DNA is TGCGCCAGCAGCTTGGAGGCAGGGCTTGGAAACACCATATATTTT.

CDR3 residues: CASSQGGNTEAFF. For the CDR3, the DNA is TGCGCCAGCAGCCAAGGGGGCAACACTGAAGCTTTCTTT. This chain uses TRBV4-1 with TRBJ1-1, with a tentative D call TRBD1 (5 bases). Germline-derived CDR1 and CDR2 are MGHRA and YSYEKL. Between the trimmed V and J ends, which lost 1 base and 2 bases, there was a span of 5 bases. There are 13 residues in the CDR3.

The chain links TRBV25-1 to TRBJ1-2; D is unresolved. Germline CDR1 MGHDK, CDR2 SYGVNS. The CDR3 is made up of 13 amino acids. V lost 3 bases, J lost 3 bases, and 8 bases lay in between. The CDR3 spells CASSEARDYGYTF. CDR3 sequence (DNA): TGTGCCAGCAGTGAGGCGAGGGACTATGGCTACACCTTC.